This TCR beta chain was identified during a study of blood T cell repertoires in COVID-19. The germline V gene has CDR1 SGHRS and CDR2 YFSETQ. The CDR3 length is 18 residues. V shed 0 bases and J 4 bases; nucleotides not matched to a gene: 10. Here immunoSEQ multiplex PCR was the method, and the copy in TCRdb shows in-frame clones only, minus some. The table records about 210,000 clones, about 86% of them present only once. The specimen was peripheral blood. The source is a woman aged 45-60 years with acute or convalescent COVID-19. This chain uses TRBV5-1 with TRBJ2-2, with 9 bases aligning to TRBD1. For the CDR3, the DNA is TGCGCCAGCAGCTTGGGACAGGGGGTGAGAGGTAGCACCGGGGAGCTGTTTTTT. The encoded protein is CASSLGQGVRGSTGELFF.